The rows below give T cell receptor beta chains drawn from one sample of a study of control samples from healthy donors and cancer patients. Libraries were prepared by immunoSEQ multiplex PCR; TCRdb keeps only in-frame clonotypes and omits some of them. The sample records over 45,000 clones, roughly nine tenths being singletons. Sequencing was carried out using PBMCs. These receptors were collected from a man aged 30 to 45 with colorectal cancer. Each CDR3 is given without its conserved first and last residue. The order of the fields is J gene, D gene, V gene, CDR3 protein. D genes are given only for firm matches.

>TRBJ2-3|TRBD2|TRBV6-5
ASISGENTQY
>TRBJ1-3|TRBD1|TRBV11-3
ASSLGEGDRGPVGNTIY
>TRBJ1-2|.|TRBV6-5
ASSFQGYYGYT
>TRBJ1-1|TRBD1|TRBV4-2
ASSARQGMNTEAF
>TRBJ1-2|TRBD1|TRBV5-1
ASSSTTGEVGGYT
>TRBJ1-2|.|TRBV11-2
ASSLIRNWNYGYT
>TRBJ2-2|.|TRBV12-3/TRBV12-4
ASSLGVGLF
>TRBJ1-1|.|TRBV5-6
ASSFTGVTEAF
>TRBJ2-1|TRBD2|TRBV7-2
ASSREGNEQF
>TRBJ1-1|TRBD1|TRBV5-5
ASSSGTGETEAF
>TRBJ1-1|TRBD1|TRBV30
AWSNGQGVTEAF